The 3 T cell receptor beta chains below come from one sample, sequenced in a study of T cells after posttransplantation cyclophosphamide. Assay: immunoSEQ multiplex PCR; the TCRdb copy retains only in-frame clones and omits some. This sample comprises about 26,000 clones, none seen once only. The sample consisted of PBMCs. The receptors originated from a man aged 50 or older in good health, CMV-negative, and a related stem cell transplant donor.

This clone was counted ten times or more. Relative to the germline gene, one junction end is altered; a read error may explain this. This chain connects TRBV30 to TRBJ1-3, with a weak D call TRBD1 (5 bases). The CDR3 sequence is 12 residues long. Germline CDR1 GTSNPN, CDR2 SVGIG (reference sequence). Here the CDR3 DNA reads TGTGCCCGGGACTTAGGTGGAGACACCATATATTTT. Translated, it gives CARDLGGDTIYF.

This clone appeared many times. J is TRBJ2-7 and V is TRBV30; 7 bases match TRBD1. Trimming removed 5 bases from V and 5 bases from J; junction bases left unmatched: 9. Germline V CDR1 and CDR2: GTSNPN, SVGIG (reference sequence). CDR3 length equals 13 residues. The CDR3 loop is CAWLYKGTDEQYF. The CDR3 DNA sequence: TGTGCCTGGCTCTATAAGGGGACAGACGAGCAGTACTTC.

This clone was picked up many times. Here the CDR3 DNA reads TGTGCTAGTGGTTTGGGACAAGAAGAGACCCAGTACTTC. This codes for CASGLGQEETQYF. The gene calls are TRBV12-5 and TRBJ2-5; D gene unclear. CDR1 and CDR2 (germline): LGHNT, FRNRAP. V shed 1 base and J shed 3 bases, with 6 bases lying between them. There are 13 residues in the CDR3.